The clone carrying this T cell receptor beta chain was seen a single time. The antigen remains unidentified. Other DNA sequences of this sample code for an identical CDR3. This specimen belongs to a study of shared clonotypes between healthy human individuals. Broader study findings: Larger estimated richness was generally recorded for naive subsets relative to memory subsets. In the sorted subsets, rarefaction showed sequencing was incomplete despite large depth. Represented diversity (both genetic and exposure-history) was limited by the small number of donors.

The CDR3 is 13 amino acids. Germline CDR1 and CDR2: MNHNY and SVGAGI (reference sequence). V was shortened by 0 bases and J by 4 bases, with 4 bases between the two germline ends. Authors' analysis steps: ImmunoSEQ only sent back junction sequences with no quality scores, so filtering was done differently. Only in-frame clones appear in the TCRdb table, and some are missing; sequencing was by immunoSEQ multiplex PCR. That table furnishes V, J and clone size, whereas the DNA furnished D and trimming. Found here are about 1.5 million clones, approximately 98% of them singletons; the top ten hold 0.4% to 0.55%.

Sequencing input: naive CD4+ T cells sorted from blood. Subset: CD45RA+ positively selected. The V gene is TRBV6-6, the J gene TRBJ2-4; D unresolved. The clonotype originates from a man aged 25-45 years in good health. The CDR3 DNA reads as TGTGCCAGCAGTTACTCGGCGAAAAACATTCAGTACTTC. Translated, it gives CASSYSAKNIQYF.